This TCR beta chain was recovered during a study of neurological immune-mediated disorders. Study conclusions and caveats: The study found the most TCR clonal expansion in HTLV-1-associated myelopathy and the least in multiple sclerosis, below healthy controls.

Sample time point: longitudinal time-point 1 (baseline). This clonotype has ten or more counts. Its specificity is unknown. Germline V gene data show CDR1 as MGHRA and CDR2 as YSYEKL. Unmatched junction bases numbered 6, after V lost 0 bases and J lost 3 bases. The CDR3 length is 17 residues. TCRdb passed the 5' RACE reads through MiXCR, listing each CDR3 protein once. The sample consists of tens of thousands of distinct CDR3 sequences, approximately 15% of them appearing once. Sample: PBMCs. The clonotype was recovered from a female donor with HTLV-1-associated myelopathy (HAM/TSP). V is TRBV4-1 and J is TRBJ2-2, with 8 bases aligning to TRBD1. The CDR3 loop is CASSQDGQGAYTGELFF. The CDR3 region has the DNA TGCGCCAGCAGCCAAGACGGTCAGGGGGCGTACACCGGGGAGCTGTTTTTT.